Presented here are 25 T cell receptor beta chains from one specimen sequenced in a study of blood T cell repertoires in COVID-19. Produced via immunoSEQ multiplex PCR; TCRdb's table is partial and in-frame only. The sample has about 59,000 clones; roughly 80% are singletons. Sequenced material: peripheral blood. These receptors were collected from a woman in her 50s with active or convalescent COVID-19.

This clone occurred once. Because the CDR3's place on the DNA is in doubt, the DNA is left out and the CDR3 is given as listed by TCRdb. The rearrangement joins TRBV5-1 to TRBJ1-2; TRBD1 is taken as the D call from the table, unchecked against the DNA. Looked up from germline, CDR1 is SGHRS and CDR2 is YFSETQ. A total of 13 residues make up the CDR3, ends included. CDR3 sequence reads: CASSLVGQGADTF.

The chain uses TRBV28 and TRBJ2-3, with 15 nucleotides matching TRBD2. The CDR3 runs 17 residues. J lost 7 bases, V lost 6 bases, and 11 bases had no gene match. The germline V gene has CDR1 MDHEN and CDR2 SYDVKM. CDR3 in amino acids: CASSFSGLAGGRNTQYF. Written as DNA, the CDR3 is TGTGCCAGCAGCTTTTCGGGACTAGCGGGAGGTAGGAATACGCAGTATTTT.

The chain employs TRBV13 and TRBJ2-7; 10 nucleotides line up with TRBD1. Trimming at V came to 2 bases and at J to 4 bases, leaving 8 bases not matched to a gene. The CDR3 has 16 amino acids. Per the germline V gene, CDR1 is PRHDT and CDR2 is FYEKMQ (reference sequence). The CDR3 DNA reads TGTGCCAGCAGCTTACTAGGGACAGGGGAAGAGTACGAGCAGTACTTC. This translates into CASSLLGTGEEYEQYF.

V is TRBV27 and J is TRBJ1-5, with 9 nucleotides matching TRBD1. Trimming removed 4 bases from V and 3 bases from J; junction bases left unmatched: 4. The germline CDR1 and CDR2 sequences are MNHEY and SMNVEV (reference sequence). The CDR3 is made up of 15 amino acids. CDR3 in amino acids: CASSSGQGDNQPQHF. Here the CDR3 DNA reads TGTGCCAGCAGTTCGGGACAGGGTGACAATCAGCCCCAGCATTTT.

The chain carries TRBV7-9 and TRBJ2-1; 7 positions match TRBD2. The CDR3 is made up of 16 amino acids. Trimming at V came to 6 bases and at J to 5 bases, leaving 13 bases not matched to a gene. Germline-derived CDR1 and CDR2 are SEHNR and FQNEAQ (reference sequence). CDR3 amino acids: CASRPRFGGSNNEQFF. The CDR3 DNA is TGTGCCAGCAGGCCGAGATTCGGCGGGAGTAACAATGAGCAGTTCTTC.

This sequence joins TRBV29-1 and TRBJ2-3; TRBD2 matches 10 bases. CDR3 length: 17 residues. V lost 5 bases to trimming and J lost 2 bases; unmatched junction nucleotides: 13. Germline CDR1 is SQVTM and CDR2 is ANQGSEA. CDR3: CSVRGGPSGSFTDTQYF. Written as DNA, the CDR3 is TGCAGCGTTCGGGGCGGACCTAGCGGGAGTTTCACAGATACGCAGTATTTT.

The chain employs TRBV5-1 and TRBJ1-1; D gene ambiguous. V was cut by 4 bases and J by 2 bases, with 3 bases left in between. The length of the CDR3 is 11 residues. CDR1 and CDR2 (germline): SGHRS, YFSETQ. The CDR3, as DNA: TGCGCCAGCAGCCTAAACACTGAAGCTTTCTTT. Its protein product is CASSLNTEAFF. Filled out from reference TRBV5-1 and TRBJ1-1, the complete variable domain reads KAGVTQTPRYLIKTRGQQVTLSCSPISGHRSVSWYQQTPGQGLQFLFEYFSETQRNKGNFPGRFSGRQFSNSRSEMNVSTLELGDSALYLCASSLNTEAFFGQGTRLTVV.

The rearrangement uses TRBV24-1 and TRBJ1-5, with D tentatively TRBD1 (6 bases). V was pared by 4 bases and J by 5 bases, with 11 bases between. Germline values: CDR1 KGHDR, CDR2 SFDVKD. This CDR3 contains 14 residues. In nucleotides, the CDR3 is TGTGCCACCAGTGACCACACAGGGTATCAGCCCCAGCATTTT. Translated, it gives CATSDHTGYQPQHF.

This clone has just a few counts. The genes are TRBV7-7 and TRBJ2-1; tentative D call: TRBD1 (5 bases). This CDR3 spans 15 amino acids. Trimming pared 5 bases from V and 2 bases from J, leaving 13 bases between. The germline V gene encodes CDR1 SSHAT and CDR2 FNYEAQ (reference sequence). The CDR3 coding sequence is TGTGCCAGCAGCCCCCAGGAGACAGCCTACAATGAGCAGTTCTTC. It specifies CASSPQETAYNEQFF.

The chain combines TRBV12-5 with TRBJ2-1, with 7 bases fitting TRBD1. Germline CDR1 and CDR2: LGHNT and FRNRAP. The CDR3 is made up of 14 amino acids. Unmatched junction bases numbered 8, after V lost 7 bases and J lost 5 bases. The CDR3 spells CASAVGQLNNEQFF. As DNA, the CDR3 is TGTGCTAGTGCCGTGGGACAGCTAAACAATGAGCAGTTCTTC.

This sequence joins TRBV25-1 and TRBJ2-3, with 8 bases aligning to TRBD1. Germline values: CDR1 MGHDK, CDR2 SYGVNS. The CDR3 loop spans 15 amino acids. J gave up 6 bases and V 2 bases, and 7 bases lay outside the gene matches. The CDR3: CASSESSGGMDTQYF. In nucleotides, the CDR3 is TGTGCCAGCAGTGAAAGTTCAGGGGGCATGGATACGCAGTATTTT.

This clone has only one observation. The V call is TRBV16, the J call TRBJ1-5; D unresolved. This CDR3 has 12 residues. Trimming cost V 0 bases and J 6 bases, with 3 bases left between them. Germline V gene lookup returns CDR1 KGHSY and CDR2 FQNENV. The CDR3 sequence is CASSQSGQPQHF. The CDR3, as DNA: TGTGCCAGCAGCCAATCCGGTCAGCCCCAGCATTTT. Full variable domain (outside the CDR3, taken from reference TRBV16 and TRBJ1-5): GEEVAQTPKHLVRGEGQKAKLYCAPIKGHSYVFWYQQVLKNEFKFLISFQNENVFDETGMPKERFSAKCLPNSPCSLEIQATKLEDSAVYFCASSQSGQPQHFGDGTRLSIL.

The chain couples TRBV3-1 (or the pseudogene TRBV3-2) to TRBJ2-7; possibly TRBD1 for D (6 bases). Per the germline V gene, CDR1 is LGHDT and CDR2 is YNNKEL (reference sequence). The length of the CDR3 is 13 residues. The V gene lost 1 base and the J gene lost 7 bases, with 11 bases spanning the gap. The CDR3 bases are TGTGCCAGCAGCCAAGCCCCGGGACAAGAGCAGTACTTC. Its translation is CASSQAPGQEQYF.

This clone was recorded a few times. The J gene is TRBJ1-4, the V gene TRBV4-2; the match to TRBD1 covers 7 bases. This CDR3 is built from 15 residues. V gave up 1 base and J gave up 6 bases; unmatched junction bases: 5. The germline gives CDR1 LGHNA, CDR2 YNFKEQ. The CDR3 spells CASSQVNQGDEKLFF. The CDR3 DNA sequence: TGTGCCAGCAGCCAAGTAAACCAGGGGGATGAAAAACTGTTTTTT.

In the case of this clone: The DNA is left out, because the CDR3 cannot be placed on it with certainty; the CDR3 is given as TCRdb lists it. The chain carries TRBV2 and TRBJ2-5; TRBD1, the table's D call, lacks a check against the DNA. Germline CDR1 reads SNHLY; CDR2 reads FYNNEI. The CDR3 has 15 residues if both end residues are counted. The CDR3 sequence is CASSSSRQSQETQYF.

The V and J genes are TRBV27 and TRBJ2-7; the match to TRBD2 covers 7 bases. Losses at the gene ends were 6 bases for V and 7 bases for J; bases not matched to a gene: 18. CDR1 is MNHEY, CDR2 SMNVEV, per germline (reference sequence). The CDR3 length is 16 residues. In DNA, the CDR3 is TGTGCCAGCAGCCCCTCGCTTGGGCGGGGGAGAGGGGAGCAGTACTTC. This sequence encodes CASSPSLGRGRGEQYF.

The CDR3 DNA follows: TGTGCCAGCAGCTCCTTACTAGCGGGAGGGCCAAGCACAGATACGCAGTATTTT. It codes for CASSSLLAGGPSTDTQYF. The chain recombines TRBV5-6 with TRBJ2-3; the match to TRBD2 covers 13 bases. Germline V CDR1 and CDR2: SGHDT, YYEEEE. V dropped 3 bases and J dropped 0; count of bases not matched to a gene: 7. The CDR3 has 18 amino acids.

The chain combines TRBV7-8 with TRBJ1-3, with TRBD1 as a possible D gene (6 bases). The CDR3 runs to 14 residues. The V and J ends lost 5 bases and 0 bases respectively, with 8 bases between them. Germline lookup yields CDR1 SGHVS and CDR2 FQNEAQ. The CDR3 region is CASSQGGSGNTIYF. The DNA for the CDR3 is TGTGCCAGCAGCCAAGGGGGCTCTGGAAACACCATATATTTT.

The CDR3 DNA follows: TGTGCCAGCTCACTCCAACAGGATGGCTACACCTTC. Encoded protein: CASSLQQDGYTF. The chain joins TRBV18 to TRBJ1-2, with D tentatively TRBD1 (5 bases). CDR3 length: 12 amino acids. Germline V gives CDR1 KGHSH, CDR2 LQKENI. With 4 bases removed from V and 6 bases from J, the gap between germline ends came to 9 bases.

This rearrangement joins TRBV7-9 to TRBJ1-2, with D possibly matching TRBD1 (5 bases). V shed 8 bases and J shed 3 bases, with 16 bases lying between them. The length of the CDR3 is 14 residues. Germline V gives CDR1 SEHNR, CDR2 FQNEAQ (reference sequence). The DNA of the CDR3 is TGTGCCAGCCGAATTGGGGGAGGGGACTATGGCTACACCTTC. Its translation is CASRIGGGDYGYTF.

This chain connects TRBV5-6 to TRBJ2-7; 7 nucleotides line up with TRBD1. The V gene end was trimmed by 3 bases and the J gene end by 4 bases; junction bases not matched to a gene: 7. CDR1 is SGHDT, CDR2 YYEEEE, per germline. This CDR3 comprises 14 residues. The CDR3 nucleotides read TGTGCCAGCAGCTCCACAGGGGTATCTTACGAGCAGTACTTC. This gives the protein CASSSTGVSYEQYF.

The chain links TRBV10-3 to TRBJ2-5, with 9 bases lining up with TRBD1. The J segment lost 5 bases and the V segment lost 6 bases, leaving 10 bases of the junction unmatched. The CDR3 runs to 15 residues. Germline assignment: CDR1 ENHRY and CDR2 SYGVKD. The DNA of the CDR3 is TGTGCCATCAGGCTGGGACAGGGTGAGGGGGAGACCCAGTACTTC. Translating gives CAIRLGQGEGETQYF.

This clone appeared a few times. CDR3: CATGTSGSADTQYF. The CDR3 bases are TGCGCCACCGGGACTAGCGGGAGTGCAGATACGCAGTATTTT. The gene calls are TRBV10-2 and TRBJ2-3; 14 nucleotides match TRBD2. CDR3 length equals 14 residues. Germline V gene lookup returns CDR1 WSHSY and CDR2 SAAADI. With 10 bases clipped from V and 4 bases from J, the junction kept 4 bases outside the gene matches.

The chain links TRBV5-1 to TRBJ2-1; no clear D. The CDR3 runs 15 residues. Trimming stripped 0 bases from V and 3 bases from J, with 10 bases between. Germline CDR1 SGHRS, CDR2 YFSETQ. The CDR3, as DNA: TGCGCCAGCAGCTTGGAGGCGGCATTCTACAATGAGCAGTTCTTC. It specifies CASSLEAAFYNEQFF.

This clone was observed a few times. The gene calls are TRBV5-4 and TRBJ2-2; 7 nucleotides match TRBD2. Germline V gene lookup returns CDR1 SGHNT and CDR2 YYREEE (reference sequence). The length of the CDR3 is 16 residues. J lost 1 base, V lost 0 bases, and 3 bases had no gene match. The CDR3 nucleotides are TGTGCCAGCAGCTTGGAACTAGCGAAGAACACCGGGGAGCTGTTTTTT. It specifies CASSLELAKNTGELFF.